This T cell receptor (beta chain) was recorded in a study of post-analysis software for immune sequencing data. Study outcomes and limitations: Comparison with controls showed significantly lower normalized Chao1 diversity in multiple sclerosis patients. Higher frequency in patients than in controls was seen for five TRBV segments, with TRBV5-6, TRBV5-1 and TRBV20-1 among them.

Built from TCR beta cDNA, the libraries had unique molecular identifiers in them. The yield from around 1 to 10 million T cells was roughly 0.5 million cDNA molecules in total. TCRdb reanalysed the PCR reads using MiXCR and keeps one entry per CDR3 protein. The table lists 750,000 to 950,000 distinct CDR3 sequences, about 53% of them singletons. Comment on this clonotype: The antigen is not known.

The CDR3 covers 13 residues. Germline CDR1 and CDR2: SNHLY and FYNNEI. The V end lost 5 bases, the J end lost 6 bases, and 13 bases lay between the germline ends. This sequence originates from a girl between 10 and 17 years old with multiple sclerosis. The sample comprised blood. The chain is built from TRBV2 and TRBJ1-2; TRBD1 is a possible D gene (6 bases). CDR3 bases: TGTGCCAGCAGTCCACAGGGAGGGCATGGCTACACCTTC. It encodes CASSPQGGHGYTF.